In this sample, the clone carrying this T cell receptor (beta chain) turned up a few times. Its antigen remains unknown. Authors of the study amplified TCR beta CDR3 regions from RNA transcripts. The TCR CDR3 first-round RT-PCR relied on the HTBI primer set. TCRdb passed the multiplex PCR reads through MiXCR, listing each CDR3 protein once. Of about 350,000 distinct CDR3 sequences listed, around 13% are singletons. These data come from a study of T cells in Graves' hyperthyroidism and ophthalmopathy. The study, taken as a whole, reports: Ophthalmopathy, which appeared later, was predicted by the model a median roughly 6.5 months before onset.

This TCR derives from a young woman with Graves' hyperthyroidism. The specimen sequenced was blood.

The CDR3 region is CASSMRQGAEAFF. In DNA, the CDR3 is TGTGCCAGTAGTATGCGACAGGGGGCTGAAGCTTTCTTT. The rearrangement uses TRBV19 and TRBJ1-1; TRBD1 matches at 9 bases. Germline assignment: CDR1 LNHDA and CDR2 SQIVND (reference sequence). Unmatched junction bases numbered 2, after V lost 3 bases and J lost 6 bases. This CDR3 is built from 13 residues.